These 23 T cell receptor beta chains were all obtained from the same sample, sequenced in a study of T cells in women clearing cervical HPV infection. Data came from immunoSEQ multiplex PCR; TCRdb stores just in-frame clones and leaves some out. The listing contains fewer than 30,000 clones. The sequenced material came from blood buffy coat. These receptors were collected from a woman aged 18-70 years with a cervical HPV16 infection that either progressed to CIN3+ or cleared (not recorded which).

As to this clone: The read terminates 3 residues before the CDR3 end, so the remaining end is supplied by the germline J gene. This chain joins TRBV7-9 and TRBJ2-7; D is perhaps TRBD2 (6 bases). V was cut by 5 bases and J by 2 bases, with 16 bases left in between. Germline CDR1 SEHNR, CDR2 FQNEAQ (reference sequence). The CDR3 extends over 15 amino acids. The covered CDR3 bases are TGTGCCAGCAGCCCGCCGGCAGGGACTCCCTACGAG. Its translation is CASSPPAGTPYE. The entire CDR3 reads CASSPPAGTPYEQYF.

Comments on this clone: The CDR3 goes on 3 residues after the read ends, and that part is filled in from the germline J gene. The V gene is TRBV7-2, the J gene TRBJ2-1; 8 bases are shared with TRBD2. Germline assignment: CDR1 SGHTA and CDR2 FQGNSA. This CDR3 is built from 15 residues. Trimming removed 4 bases from V and 0 bases from J; junction bases left unmatched: 2. The sequenced CDR3 bases are TGTGCCAGCAGCTCGAGCGGGGGCTCCTACAATGAG. This gives the protein CASSSSGGSYNE. The complete CDR3 sequence is CASSSSGGSYNEQFF.

Note on this clone: From the germline J gene comes the end of the CDR3, since the read stops 3 residues before it. The V gene is TRBV7-9, the J gene TRBJ1-2, with 9 bases identical to TRBD1. There are 15 residues in the CDR3. The J segment lost 7 bases and the V segment lost 4 bases, leaving 10 bases of the junction unmatched. Per germline, CDR1 SEHNR and CDR2 FQNEAQ (reference sequence). Partial CDR3 DNA: TGTGCCAGCAGCTCCACTCGGGACAGGGACTCTGGC. This encodes CASSSTRDRDSG. The full CDR3 protein reads CASSSTRDRDSGYTF.

Comment on this clone: The CDR3 end lies 3 residues beyond the end of the read and is filled in from the germline J gene. This sequence joins TRBV7-2 and TRBJ1-5; a possible D gene is TRBD1 (5 bases). V was shortened by 5 bases and J by 4 bases, with 12 bases between the two germline ends. CDR3 length: 14 residues. CDR1 is SGHTA and CDR2 is FQGNSA in the germline V gene. The sequenced part of the CDR3 DNA is TGTGCCAGCAGCCAGGACACGAGAAATCAGCCC. Its protein is CASSQDTRNQP. The CDR3 in full is CASSQDTRNQPQHF.

A word on this clone: The germline gene is not matched at one end of the junction; a read error may be the cause. The sample carries other DNA sequences with the same CDR3. The part of the CDR3 DNA that was read is TGTGCCAGTAGTGCAGGGGGCCCTGGAAACACG. This sequence encodes CASSAGGPGNT. The full CDR3 protein is CASSAGGPGNTIYF. The genes are TRBV19 and TRBJ1-3; 8 bases fit TRBD1. The CDR3 is cut off 3 residues early in the read; its end comes from the germline J gene. Per the germline V gene, CDR1 is LNHDA and CDR2 is SQIVND (reference sequence). The CDR3 length is 14 residues.

As to this clone: The CDR3 end falls 3 residues outside the read, so it is completed with the germline J gene. V usage is TRBV7-6 and J usage is TRBJ2-1; 12 positions agree with TRBD2. The germline CDR1 and CDR2 sequences are SGHVS and FNYEAQ. The V and J ends lost 5 bases and 2 bases, in that order; junction bases with no gene match: 4. This CDR3 spans 16 amino acids. The chain's CDR3 is CASSPRTSGTYNEQFF. The DNA read from the CDR3 is TGTGCCAGCAGCCCAAGGACTAGCGGGACCTACAATGAG.

Regarding this clone: With the read ending 3 residues before the CDR3 end, the germline J gene is used to fill in that end. V is TRBV10-3 and J is TRBJ2-7; a possible D gene is TRBD1 (5 bases). This CDR3 is built from 11 residues. V lost 9 bases and J lost 3, with 9 bases in between. Germline CDR1 is ENHRY and CDR2 is SYGVKD. Incomplete CDR3 DNA: TGTGCCATACGACAGATCTACGAG. Encoded protein: CAIRQIYE. Given in full, the CDR3 is CAIRQIYEQYF.

Details on this clone: The read finishes 3 residues shy of the CDR3 end, and the germline J gene is used to complete it. The chain has TRBV30 and TRBJ1-6; tentatively, D is TRBD1 (5 bases). Germline CDR1 reads GTSNPN; CDR2 reads SVGIG (reference sequence). Trimming removed 5 bases from V and 7 bases from J, with 27 bases in between. The CDR3 runs to 18 residues. The CDR3 is CAWGSTGNRPLINSPLHF. Partial CDR3 DNA: TGTGCCTGGGGTTCCACAGGAAATCGACCCTTGATAAATTCACCC.

CDR3 in amino acids: CASSLGDRVDEQFF. Incomplete CDR3 DNA: TGTGCCAGCAGCTTGGGGGACAGGGTCGATGAG. The genes are TRBV5-5 and TRBJ2-1; 9 bases map to TRBD1. The read falls 3 residues short of the CDR3 end, and the missing part is taken from the germline J gene. Germline loops: CDR1 SGHKS, CDR2 YYEKEE (reference sequence). CDR3 length: 14 amino acids. The junction had 3 bases not matched to a gene; V was cut back by 0 bases and J by 8 bases.

Regarding this clone: The read is 3 residues too short to cover the CDR3 end, so that end is filled in from the germline J gene. V is TRBV20-1 and J is TRBJ2-1; TRBD2 agrees at 10 bases. The CDR3 totals 20 residues. Germline V gives CDR1 DFQATT, CDR2 SNEGSKA (reference sequence). Trimming cost V 0 bases and J 4 bases; bases outside gene matches: 18. This CDR3 is CSARDLGPSGSSRWYNEQFF. The CDR3 DNA, read in part, is TGCAGTGCTAGAGATCTCGGGCCTAGCGGGAGTTCTCGGTGGTACAATGAG.

Comment on this clone: The CDR3 end is not reached by the read, which stops 3 residues before it; the germline J gene fills it in. The chain combines TRBV5-1 with TRBJ1-6, with D unresolved. Germline assignment: CDR1 SGHRS and CDR2 YFSETQ. The V and J ends lost 0 bases and 5 bases respectively, with 9 bases between them. The CDR3 runs 15 residues. The CDR3 DNA, read in part, is TGCGCCAGCAGCTTGGAGGGTGAGAATAATTCACCC. Its translation is CASSLEGENNSP. From start to end, the CDR3 is CASSLEGENNSPLHF.

In regard to this clone: With the read ending 3 residues before the CDR3 end, the germline J gene is used to fill in that end. V and J are TRBV5-1 and TRBJ2-3, with 7 bases fitting TRBD1. The CDR3 has 15 amino acids. Trimming removed 4 bases from V and 4 bases from J; junction bases left unmatched: 9. Germline V gene sequence: CDR1 SGHRS, CDR2 YFSETQ. CDR3 bases read: TGCGCCAGCAGCCCAGTCCCGGGACAGTCAGATACG. Its protein product is CASSPVPGQSDT. The whole CDR3 sequence is CASSPVPGQSDTQYF.

As for this clone: Coverage ceases 3 residues before the CDR3 finishes, and the germline J gene fills in the end. The rearrangement links TRBV19 to TRBJ2-4; maybe TRBD2 (5 bases). In germline, CDR1 is LNHDA, CDR2 SQIVND (reference sequence). The CDR3 runs to 15 residues. Partial CDR3 DNA: TGTGCCAGTAGTAAGGGTCAGACTACTAACTATGGT. Translating gives CASSKGQTTNYG. The CDR3 in full is CASSKGQTTNYGQYF.

On this clone itself: The missing CDR3 end, 3 residues past where the read stops, is filled in from the germline J gene. The chain recombines TRBV2 with TRBJ1-2, with D unclear. CDR1 and CDR2 from the germline V gene are SNHLY and FYNNEI. This CDR3 has 16 residues. The CDR3 reads CASSVRASGSYNDYTF. The CDR3 bases that were read are TGTGCCAGCAGTGTTAGGGCTAGCGGGAGTTACAATGAC.

As concerns this clone: The observed sequence ends 3 residues before the CDR3 terminus, with the missing tail filled in from the germline J gene. The genes are TRBV7-8 and TRBJ2-1, with 12 bases aligning to TRBD2. Germline CDR1 SGHVS, CDR2 FQNEAQ. This CDR3 comprises 16 residues. V gave up 5 bases and J gave up 3 bases; unmatched junction bases: 5. This CDR3 reads CASSALAGGFYNEQFF. Partial CDR3 DNA: TGTGCCAGCAGCGCGCTAGCGGGAGGGTTCTACAATGAG. The full variable domain, rest sourced from reference TRBV7-8 and TRBJ2-1, is GAGVSQSPRYKVAKRGQDVALRCDPISGHVSLFWYQQALGQGPEFLTYFQNEAQLDKSGLPSDRFFAERPEGSVSTLKIQRTQQEDSAVYLCASSALAGGFYNEQFFGPGTRLTVL.

Concerning this clone itself: The read ends 3 residues early relative to the CDR3; the germline J gene fills the gap. The V gene is TRBV20-1, the J gene TRBJ2-7; D is unclear. CDR3 size: 14 residues. CDR1 is DFQATT, CDR2 SNEGSKA, per germline (reference sequence). V shed 0 bases and J shed 2 bases, with 11 bases lying between them. CDR3 sequence reads: CSARDLGRTYEQYF. Incomplete CDR3 DNA: TGCAGTGCTAGAGATCTGGGCAGAACCTACGAG.

On this clone: Read sequence stops 3 residues before the CDR3 end, and the germline J gene provides the missing end. This rearrangement joins TRBV7-9 to TRBJ1-2; a weak D match, TRBD1 (6 bases). V was cut by 3 bases and J by 7 bases, with 12 bases left in between. The CDR3 spans 13 residues. Germline CDR1 and CDR2: SEHNR and FQNEAQ (reference sequence). The CDR3 spells CASSFNQGSGYTF. The sequenced CDR3 bases are TGTGCCAGCAGCTTCAATCAGGGGTCTGGC.

The sequenced part of the CDR3 DNA is TGTGCCAGCTCACCAGGGGGACAGCAAGAGACG. The encoded protein is CASSPGGQQET. The complete CDR3 reads CASSPGGQQETQYF. This chain connects TRBV18 to TRBJ2-3; 7 bases are shared with TRBD1. The missing CDR3 end, 3 residues past where the read stops, is filled in from the germline J gene. This CDR3 contains 14 residues. CDR1 is KGHSH and CDR2 is LQKENI in the germline V gene.

With respect to this clone: The read terminates 3 residues before the CDR3 end, so the remaining end is supplied by the germline J gene. This sequence joins TRBV11-2 and TRBJ2-3, with TRBD2 matching over 7 bases. Unmatched junction bases numbered 7, after V lost 5 bases and J lost 5 bases. Germline loops: CDR1 SGHAT, CDR2 FQNNGV. The CDR3 length is 14 residues. CDR3 bases read: TGTGCCAGCAGCCCCGGGGGGTCTCTAGATACG. Protein sequence: CASSPGGSLDT. The complete CDR3 protein is CASSPGGSLDTQYF. Together with reference TRBV11-2 and TRBJ2-3, the CDR3 gives the full variable domain: EAGVAQSPRYKIIEKRQSVAFWCNPISGHATLYWYQQILGQGPKLLIQFQNNGVVDDSQLPKDRFSAERLKGVDSTLKIQPAKLEDSAVYLCASSPGGSLDTQYFGPGTRLTVL.

Remarks on this clone: The read ends 3 residues early relative to the CDR3; the germline J gene fills the gap. The J gene is TRBJ1-2, the V gene TRBV11-3, with 12 bases identical to TRBD1. The germline V gene has CDR1 SGHNT and CDR2 YENEEA. CDR3 length: 15 residues. Here the CDR3 reads CASSYTGTGGGDYTF. The DNA read from the CDR3 is TGTGCCAGCAGCTATACCGGGACAGGGGGCGGTGAC.

The CDR3 here is CASRSSVNTEAFF. CDR3 DNA, as far as it was read: TGTGCCAGCAGGAGCTCGGTCAACACTGAA. This rearrangement joins TRBV2 to TRBJ1-1, with D uncertain. The CDR3 end is not reached by the read, which stops 3 residues before it; the germline J gene fills it in. Germline V CDR1 and CDR2: SNHLY, FYNNEI. CDR3 length: 13 residues. V gave up 6 bases and J gave up 2 bases, with 10 bases separating them.

In the case of this clone: Coverage ceases 3 residues before the CDR3 finishes, and the germline J gene fills in the end. The chain joins TRBV14 to TRBJ2-7; unclear D gene. CDR1 SGHDN and CDR2 FVKESK come from the germline V gene. Deletions cut 2 bases from V and 6 bases from J, with 8 bases between. The CDR3 has 12 residues. The covered CDR3 bases are TGTGCCAGCAGCCAAATTGCGTTCGAG. Its protein product is CASSQIAFE. In full, the CDR3 reads CASSQIAFEQYF. Supplemented by reference TRBV14 and TRBJ2-7, the full variable domain reads EAGVTQFPSHSVIEKGQTVTLRCDPISGHDNLYWYRRVMGKEIKFLLHFVKESKQDESGMPNNRFLAERTGGTYSTLKVQPAELEDSGVYFCASSQIAFEQYFGPGTRLTVT.

As for this clone: The CDR3 extends 3 residues past the end of the read, so its final part is completed from the germline J gene. The V and J genes are TRBV29-1 and TRBJ2-5; 7 bases align to TRBD1. Trimming took 7 bases from V and 5 from J; bases not matched to a gene: 10. The CDR3 consists of 13 residues. Germline CDR1 SQVTM, CDR2 ANQGSEA. CDR3 loop: CSAKPGGGETQYF. The CDR3 bases that were read are TGCAGCGCTAAACCAGGGGGTGGGGAGACC.